This is a list of T cell receptor beta chains from one sample in a study of regulatory T cells in long-lasting Graves disease. TCRdb re-derived calls from the multiplex PCR reads in MiXCR, one entry per CDR3 protein. Of roughly 300,000 distinct CDR3 sequences detected, 20% to 25% appear once; the ten largest clones hold roughly three fifths. Specimen: peripheral blood mononuclear cells (PBMCs), collected when the disease was refractory, from a patient treated with antithyroid drugs. Source of these receptors: a female donor with Graves disease. The CDR3 runs from the conserved cysteine through the conserved F or W. Each record gives: clone size, D gene, J gene, V gene, CDR3 protein, CDR3 DNA. D genes are given only for firm matches. Clone size is shown for a subset of rows, as once, few, many or a class of expanded clone.

size: many; D: NA; J: TRBJ2-7; V: TRBV28; CDR3: CASSLSGVGGEQYF; DNA: TGTGCCAGCAGTTTATCAGGGGTGGGAGGCGAGCAGTACTTC
size: NA; D: TRBD2; J: TRBJ2-5; V: TRBV7-2; CDR3: CASSFSGEGETQYF; DNA: TGTGCCAGCAGCTTTAGCGGGGAGGGAGAGACCCAGTACTTC
size: many; D: NA; J: TRBJ2-5; V: TRBV7-2; CDR3: CASSLWGRGPETQYF; DNA: TGTGCCAGCAGCTTATGGGGGAGGGGGCCGGAGACCCAGTACTTC
size: many; D: NA; J: TRBJ2-4; V: TRBV2; CDR3: CASKMGQGNIQYF; DNA: TGTGCCAGCAAGATGGGGCAGGGAAACATTCAGTACTTC
size: many; D: NA; J: TRBJ1-1; V: TRBV30; CDR3: CACGVGAPAFF; DNA: TGTGCCTGCGGGGTGGGGGCGCCAGCTTTCTTT
size: few; D: NA; J: TRBJ2-7; V: TRBV5-1; CDR3: CASSLTGAGYEQYF; DNA: TGCGCCAGCAGCTTAACCGGGGCAGGGTACGAGCAGTACTTC
size: few; D: NA; J: TRBJ2-7; V: TRBV18; CDR3: CASSPGLGYEQYF; DNA: TGTGCCAGCTCACCAGGGTTGGGGTACGAGCAGTACTTC
size: NA; D: NA; J: TRBJ1-1; V: TRBV28; CDR3: CASSLRGPPTEAFF; DNA: TGTGCCAGCAGTTTACGGGGGCCGCCTACTGAAGCTTTCTTT
size: many; D: NA; J: TRBJ2-2; V: TRBV7-2; CDR3: CASSPYTGELFF; DNA: TGTGCCAGCAGTCCCTACACCGGGGAGCTGTTTTTT
size: NA; D: TRBD2; J: TRBJ2-7; V: TRBV2; CDR3: CASSGTSGRSSYEQYF; DNA: TGTGCCAGCAGCGGTACTAGCGGGAGGAGCTCCTACGAGCAGTACTTC
size: NA; D: NA; J: TRBJ1-5; V: TRBV10-3; CDR3: CAISESTFSNQPQHF; DNA: TGTGCCATCAGTGAGTCGACTTTTAGCAATCAGCCCCAGCATTTT
size: few; D: TRBD2; J: TRBJ2-7; V: TRBV7-9; CDR3: CASSLTREYEQYF; DNA: TGTGCCAGCAGCTTAACGCGGGAGTACGAGCAGTACTTC
size: NA; D: TRBD1; J: TRBJ2-1; V: TRBV30; CDR3: CAWSLGQTGPNEQFF; DNA: TGTGCCTGGAGTTTGGGACAGACGGGGCCCAATGAGCAGTTCTTC
size: NA; D: NA; J: TRBJ2-2; V: TRBV19; CDR3: CASTPRTNTGELFF; DNA: TGTGCCAGTACCCCCCGGACGAACACCGGGGAGCTGTTTTTT
size: few; D: TRBD2; J: TRBJ2-7; V: TRBV14; CDR3: CASSQDWGTSFYEQYF; DNA: TGTGCCAGCAGCCAAGATTGGGGGACTAGTTTCTACGAGCAGTACTTC
size: few; D: NA; J: TRBJ1-2; V: TRBV7-9; CDR3: CASTTRQNDNYGYTF; DNA: TGTGCCAGCACCACCCGACAAAACGACAACTATGGCTACACCTTC
size: few; D: TRBD1; J: TRBJ2-3; V: TRBV24-1; CDR3: CATSDQGQGGTDTQYF; DNA: TGTGCCACCAGTGATCAGGGACAGGGGGGTACAGATACGCAGTATTTT
size: many; D: NA; J: TRBJ2-7; V: TRBV28; CDR3: CASSLSGPYEQYF; DNA: TGTGCCAGCAGTTTAAGCGGGCCCTACGAGCAGTACTTC
size: few; D: TRBD1; J: TRBJ1-2; V: TRBV10-3; CDR3: CAISADRAYGYTF; DNA: TGTGCCATCAGTGCGGACAGGGCTTATGGCTACACCTTC
size: many; D: NA; J: TRBJ2-2; V: TRBV6-1; CDR3: CASRGTGNTGELFF; DNA: TGTGCCAGCAGGGGAACAGGGAACACCGGGGAGCTGTTTTTT
size: many; D: NA; J: TRBJ1-2; V: TRBV28; CDR3: CASSLIQGSYGYTF; DNA: TGTGCCAGCAGTTTAATACAGGGCTCCTATGGCTACACCTTC
size: NA; D: NA; J: TRBJ2-7; V: TRBV20-1; CDR3: CSANGQPIPNEQYF; DNA: TGCAGTGCTAATGGGCAACCCATTCCGAACGAGCAGTACTTC
size: many; D: NA; J: TRBJ1-5; V: TRBV6-5; CDR3: CASSYRDQPQHF; DNA: TGTGCCAGCAGTTACCGGGACCAGCCCCAGCATTTT
size: NA; D: NA; J: TRBJ1-5; V: TRBV20-1; CDR3: CSAEGWGNQPQHF; DNA: TGCAGTGCCGAAGGGTGGGGCAATCAGCCCCAGCATTTT
size: NA; D: TRBD2; J: TRBJ2-7; V: TRBV7-9; CDR3: CASSSHLAGGSYEQYF; DNA: TGTGCCAGCAGCTCGCATCTAGCGGGAGGATCCTACGAGCAGTACTTC
size: many; D: TRBD2; J: TRBJ2-5; V: TRBV11-2; CDR3: CASNSLAGSFETQYF; DNA: TGTGCCAGCAATAGTCTAGCGGGATCGTTTGAGACCCAGTACTTC
size: many; D: NA; J: TRBJ2-5; V: TRBV28; CDR3: CASRLIGGPQYF; DNA: TGTGCCAGCAGGCTTATAGGAGGGCCCCAGTACTTC
size: NA; D: NA; J: TRBJ1-2; V: TRBV2; CDR3: CASSEVIYGYTF; DNA: TGTGCCAGCAGTGAAGTGATCTATGGCTACACCTTC
size: NA; D: NA; J: TRBJ1-5; V: TRBV27; CDR3: CASSGHGQPQHF; DNA: TGTGCCAGCAGTGGACACGGTCAGCCCCAGCATTTT
size: few; D: NA; J: TRBJ1-1; V: TRBV6-2/TRBV6-3; CDR3: CASSFRDARRAFF; DNA: TGTGCCAGCAGTTTCCGGGACGCCCGCCGGGCTTTCTTT
size: many; D: TRBD1; J: TRBJ2-2; V: TRBV18; CDR3: CASSRDRDRVYLLF; DNA: TGTGCCAGCTCTCGCGACCGGGACAGGGTGTACCTGCTTTTT